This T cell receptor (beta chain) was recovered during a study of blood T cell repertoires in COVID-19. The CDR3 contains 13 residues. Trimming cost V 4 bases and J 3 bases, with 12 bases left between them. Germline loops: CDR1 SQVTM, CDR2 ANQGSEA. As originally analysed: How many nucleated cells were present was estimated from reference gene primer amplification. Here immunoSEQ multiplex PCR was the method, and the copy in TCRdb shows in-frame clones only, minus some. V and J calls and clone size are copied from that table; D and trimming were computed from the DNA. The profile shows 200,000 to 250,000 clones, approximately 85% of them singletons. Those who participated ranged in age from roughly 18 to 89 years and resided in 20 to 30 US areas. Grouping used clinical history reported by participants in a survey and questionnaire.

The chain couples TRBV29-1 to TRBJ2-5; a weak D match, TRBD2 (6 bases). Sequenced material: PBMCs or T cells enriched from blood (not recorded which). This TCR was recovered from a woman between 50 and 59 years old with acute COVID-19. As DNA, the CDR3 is TGCAGCGTTGGTAGGTTAGCGGAAGAGACCCAGTACTTC. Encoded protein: CSVGRLAEETQYF.